These 31 T cell receptor beta chains originate from one sample sequenced in a study of molecular identifiers for immune sequencing clone quantification. A single record per CDR3 protein comes from TCRdb applying MiXCR to the PCR reads. This repertoire shows over 300,000 distinct CDR3 sequences, 24% found once; its top ten account for about 0.7%. The material sequenced was naive CD8+ T cells from blood, with Jurkat cell RNA spiked in. Regarding subset: FACS-sorted CD8+CD4-CCR7+CD45RA+ naive T cells. The receptors originated from a human donor in good health. Some libraries in this study had Jurkat cell RNA spiked in.

The rearrangement links TRBV7-9 to TRBJ2-3; TRBD1 is a possible D gene (6 bases). The CDR3 contains 17 residues. With 2 bases removed from V and 4 bases from J, the gap between germline ends came to 19 bases. Looked up from germline, CDR1 is SEHNR and CDR2 is FQNEAQ (reference sequence). CDR3 DNA: TGTGCCAGCAGCTTAACTCCTTCAAGGGGGAGCTCAGATACGCAGTATTTT. It codes for CASSLTPSRGSSDTQYF. Looking up the rest from reference TRBV7-9 and TRBJ2-3 gives the full variable domain: DTGVSQNPRHKITKRGQNVTFRCDPISEHNRLYWYRQTLGQGPEFLTYFQNEAQLEKSRLLSDRFSAERPKGSFSTLEIQRTEQGDSAMYLCASSLTPSRGSSDTQYFGPGTRLTVL.

The chain links TRBV9 to TRBJ2-7, with D unclear. This CDR3 contains 13 residues. V lost 0 bases and J lost 6, with 10 bases in between. Per the germline V gene, CDR1 is SGDLS and CDR2 is YYNGEE. For the CDR3, the DNA is TGTGCCAGCAGCGTAGGCAAGCGCGGCGAGCAGTACTTC. Translating it yields CASSVGKRGEQYF.

The rearrangement links TRBV27 to TRBJ1-5, with D possibly TRBD1 on 5 matching bases. The length of the CDR3 is 15 residues. V was shortened by 5 bases and J by 0 bases, with 11 bases between the two germline ends. Germline V lookup: CDR1 MNHEY, CDR2 SMNVEV (reference sequence). This CDR3 is CASSLLGDSNQPQHF. As DNA, the CDR3 is TGTGCCAGCAGTCTGCTGGGGGATAGCAATCAGCCCCAGCATTTT.

The V gene is TRBV20-1, the J gene TRBJ2-7, with TRBD2 as a possible D gene (5 bases). V lost 5 bases and J 5 bases, leaving 19 bases between the germline ends. This CDR3 has 14 residues. Germline V gene lookup returns CDR1 DFQATT and CDR2 SNEGSKA (reference sequence). Here the CDR3 DNA reads TGCAGTGCTCTCCATCGGGATTCCCTTGACGAGCAGTACTTC. Protein sequence: CSALHRDSLDEQYF.

This clonotype has at least ten counts. The CDR3 DNA reads as TGTGCCAGCTCTCAGTACTTGGGACCCACCTACGAGCAGTACTTC. Translated, it gives CASSQYLGPTYEQYF. The rearrangement joins TRBV6-1 to TRBJ2-7, with D perhaps matching TRBD1 or TRBD2 (5 bases each). The CDR3 loop spans 15 amino acids. Between the trimmed V and J ends, which lost 8 bases and 2 bases, there was a span of 19 bases. Germline lookup yields CDR1 MNHNS and CDR2 SASEGT.

The J gene is TRBJ2-5, the V gene TRBV19; the D gene could be TRBD1 or TRBD2 (5 bases each). V dropped 4 bases and J dropped 5 bases, with 17 bases sitting between them. The CDR3 runs 15 residues. CDR1 LNHDA and CDR2 SQIVND come from the germline V gene (reference sequence). The CDR3 DNA is TGTGCCAGTAGTACCGCCGGGGCAGGGTTCGAGACCCAGTACTTC. Amino acid sequence: CASSTAGAGFETQYF. Drawing the rest from reference TRBV19 and TRBJ2-5, the complete variable domain is DGGITQSPKYLFRKEGQNVTLSCEQNLNHDAMYWYRQDPGQGLRLIYYSQIVNDFQKGDIAEGYSVSREKKESFPLTVTSAQKNPTAFYLCASSTAGAGFETQYFGPGTRLLVL.

The DNA for the CDR3 is TGCGCCAGCAGCCAAGATCGGGGGGATACCTACGAGCAGTACTTC. Amino acids: CASSQDRGDTYEQYF. The V call is TRBV4-1, the J call TRBJ2-7; 7 bases are shared with TRBD2. V trimming: 0 bases; J trimming: 2 bases; junction bases outside the gene matches: 4. Germline lookup yields CDR1 MGHRA and CDR2 YSYEKL. The CDR3 contains 15 residues.

This clonotype came up a few times. This chain connects TRBV20-1 to TRBJ2-5; D might be TRBD1 or TRBD2, each matching 5 bases. CDR1 is DFQATT, CDR2 SNEGSKA, per germline (reference sequence). The V gene lost 4 bases and the J gene lost 0 bases, with 18 bases spanning the gap. The CDR3 loop spans 16 amino acids. DNA for the CDR3: TGCAGTGCTACCCACCGGGACGGAGTGTACCAAGAGACCCAGTACTTC. Protein sequence: CSATHRDGVYQETQYF.

This sequence joins TRBV7-2 and TRBJ2-1, with 7 bases identical to TRBD2. The CDR3 runs 15 residues. Germline CDR1 and CDR2: SGHTA and FQGNSA. Trimming removed 2 bases from V and 3 bases from J; junction bases left unmatched: 4. CDR3 nucleotides: TGTGCCAGCAGCTTACGCCGGGGGGACTACAATGAGCAGTTCTTC. Its protein product is CASSLRRGDYNEQFF.

The rearrangement uses TRBV6-2 or TRBV6-3 and TRBJ2-7; D call uncertain. Germline V gene lookup returns CDR1 MNHEY and CDR2 SVGEGT. V lost 6 bases, J lost 5 bases, and 17 bases lay in between. The CDR3 contains 14 residues. The CDR3 reads CASSRVLVPNEQYF. DNA for the CDR3: TGTGCCAGCAGCCGGGTTCTCGTGCCTAACGAGCAGTACTTC.

This clonotype was seen repeatedly, ten times or more. J is TRBJ2-5 and V is TRBV29-1; D is possibly TRBD2 (5 bases). This CDR3 region has 15 residues. Germline V lookup: CDR1 SQVTM, CDR2 ANQGSEA. Trimming removed 3 bases at V and 2 bases at J, with 16 bases between. CDR3 DNA sequence: TGCAGCGTTGAGTCCCCCTTAGCGACACAAGAGACCCAGTACTTC. Translation: CSVESPLATQETQYF.

At least ten counts were recorded for this clonotype. This chain joins TRBV30 and TRBJ2-1; D gene ambiguous. The germline V gene has CDR1 GTSNPN and CDR2 SVGIG (reference sequence). Trimming shortened V by 0 bases and J by 14 bases, and 14 bases separated the two germline ends. The CDR3 spans 12 residues. The CDR3 loop is CAWSVQTGFEFF. DNA for the CDR3: TGTGCCTGGAGTGTACAGACGGGCTTTGAGTTCTTC.

This rearrangement joins TRBV6-2 or TRBV6-3 to TRBJ1-2, with 10 bases lining up with TRBD1. From germline, CDR1 is MNHEY and CDR2 SVGEGT. This CDR3 has 14 amino acids. After removal of 11 bases from V and 3 bases from J, the junction contained 9 bases not matched to a gene. As DNA, the CDR3 is TGTGCCGGTAAACCGGGACAGGGGTACTATGGCTACACCTTC. Protein: CAGKPGQGYYGYTF.

This clonotype has a count of ten or more. The chain carries TRBV28 and TRBJ1-1; 7 bases agree with TRBD1. CDR3 length equals 14 residues. In germline, CDR1 is MDHEN, CDR2 SYDVKM. The V segment lost 6 bases and the J segment 5 bases; nucleotides outside the gene matches: 9. CDR3 in DNA: TGTGCCAGCAGCTATAGGGGGCGTGGGACTGAAGCTTTCTTT. Protein product: CASSYRGRGTEAFF.

This clonotype has ten or more counts. The chain carries TRBV7-3 and TRBJ2-4; the D call may be TRBD1 or TRBD2 (6 bases each). The ends were cut back, 1 base at V and 6 bases at J, with 16 bases in the middle. This CDR3 has 16 residues. Germline values: CDR1 SGHTA, CDR2 FQGTGA. CDR3 bases: TGTGCCAGCAGCTTAAGTGGGGGGCTAGATAGAAACATTCAGTACTTC. The encoded protein is CASSLSGGLDRNIQYF. The full variable domain, its missing parts supplied by reference TRBV7-3 and TRBJ2-4, is GAGVSQTPSNKVTEKGKYVELRCDPISGHTALYWYRQSLGQGPEFLIYFQGTGAADDSGLPNDRFFAVRPEGSVSTLKIQRTERGDSAVYLCASSLSGGLDRNIQYFGAGTRLSVL.

This clonotype turned up a few times. The chain employs TRBV20-1 and TRBJ1-1; TRBD1 is a possible D gene (6 bases). CDR1 is DFQATT, CDR2 SNEGSKA, per germline (reference sequence). V lost 7 bases and J lost 0, with 15 bases in between. The CDR3 covers 14 residues. The CDR3 here is CSVKHGGMNTEAFF. The CDR3 coding sequence is TGCAGTGTCAAGCATGGGGGCATGAACACTGAAGCTTTCTTT.

For this clonotype: A much larger clone is a single base away; this may be a read error. The CDR3 does not end in the conserved phenylalanine or tryptophan, so this is likely a read error. The chain couples TRBV29-1 to TRBJ2-1, with TRBD2 matching over 10 bases. CDR1 is SQVTM and CDR2 is ANQGSEA in the germline V gene. The CDR3 length is 13 residues. V lost 4 bases and J lost 5; bases outside the gene matches: 2. Here the CDR3 reads CSVAGTSDNEQFL. CDR3 sequence (DNA): TGCAGCGTTGCTGGGACTAGCGACAATGAGCAGTTCCTC.

This clonotype was detected many times. This chain connects TRBV4-3 to TRBJ2-3; D uncertain. V was trimmed by 0 bases and J by 2 bases, leaving 9 bases between them. This CDR3 contains 15 residues. Germline values: CDR1 LGHNA, CDR2 YSLEER. The CDR3 is CASSQEIRTTDTQYF. As DNA, the CDR3 is TGCGCCAGCAGCCAAGAGATCCGGACCACAGATACGCAGTATTTT.

This clonotype occurred many times. This chain uses TRBV2 with TRBJ2-4, with D perhaps matching TRBD1 (5 bases). The CDR3 contains 14 residues. Germline V CDR1 and CDR2: SNHLY, FYNNEI. Trimming cost V 8 bases and J 0 bases, with 11 bases left between them. CDR3 coding DNA: TGTGCCAGCGGGGCGTGGGGAGCCAAAAACATTCAGTACTTC. Translation gives CASGAWGAKNIQYF.

V usage is TRBV2 and J usage is TRBJ1-1; TRBD1 aligns across 8 bases. J lost 7 bases, V lost 3 bases, and 10 bases had no gene match. In germline, CDR1 is SNHLY, CDR2 FYNNEI. The length of the CDR3 is 15 residues. The CDR3 nucleotides read TGTGCCAGCAGTGACTTGGGGACAGGCAAGAATGAAGCTTTCTTT. Translating it yields CASSDLGTGKNEAFF.

A few counts support this clonotype. V gene TRBV11-2 combines with J gene TRBJ2-1, with D maybe TRBD1 (5 bases). Germline lookup yields CDR1 SGHAT and CDR2 FQNNGV. The CDR3 length is 16 residues. V lost 1 base and J lost 2, with 12 bases in between. The CDR3: CASSLVPDKTYNEQFF. CDR3 coding DNA: TGTGCCAGCAGCTTAGTCCCGGACAAAACCTACAATGAGCAGTTCTTC.

This clonotype was observed a single time. This chain links TRBV4-3 with TRBJ1-1, with D unresolved. Trimming left V 0 bases short and J 7 bases short, with 6 bases between. CDR3 length: 12 amino acids. Germline values: CDR1 LGHNA, CDR2 YSLEER. CDR3 in DNA: TGCGCCAGCAGCCAAGACTACAGTGAAGCTTTCTTT. This translates into CASSQDYSEAFF.

This clonotype occurred a few times. V gene TRBV27 combines with J gene TRBJ2-7, with D perhaps being TRBD1 or TRBD2 (5 bases each). The CDR3 sequence is 14 residues long. The germline gives CDR1 MNHEY, CDR2 SMNVEV (reference sequence). The germline V and J ends were trimmed by 8 bases and 2 bases, with 16 bases remaining between them. DNA of the CDR3: TGTGCCAGCCGCGATGAGGGGAACCCCTACGAGCAGTACTTC. This translates into CASRDEGNPYEQYF.

This clonotype appeared a single time. Since a much larger clone is just one base distant, this may be a read error. This chain joins TRBV11-2 and TRBJ2-3; no clear D gene. The CDR3 has 12 amino acids. With 1 base removed from V and 11 bases from J, the gap between germline ends came to 10 bases. CDR1 and CDR2 (germline): SGHAT, FQNNGV. The CDR3 spells CASSLGANKQYF. The DNA of the CDR3 is TGTGCCAGCAGCTTAGGGGCGAATAAGCAGTATTTT. Variable domain in full (rest from reference TRBV11-2 and TRBJ2-3): EAGVAQSPRYKIIEKRQSVAFWCNPISGHATLYWYQQILGQGPKLLIQFQNNGVVDDSQLPKDRFSAERLKGVDSTLKIQPAKLEDSAVYLCASSLGANKQYFGPGTRLTVL.

This chain connects TRBV4-1 to TRBJ1-5; possible D gene TRBD1, 6 bases. Germline V gene data show CDR1 as MGHRA and CDR2 as YSYEKL. The germline V and J ends were trimmed by 0 bases and 5 bases, with 14 bases remaining between them. The CDR3 loop spans 16 amino acids. Here the CDR3 reads CASSQEVPGAHQPQHF. DNA of the CDR3: TGCGCCAGCAGCCAAGAGGTTCCGGGGGCGCATCAGCCCCAGCATTTT.

At least ten counts were recorded for this clonotype. This chain connects TRBV13 to TRBJ2-7, with 10 positions matching TRBD2. V lost 4 bases and J lost 4; bases outside the gene matches: 4. CDR3 length equals 14 residues. In germline, CDR1 is PRHDT, CDR2 FYEKMQ (reference sequence). The chain's CDR3 is CASSSAGGLYEQYF. The CDR3 DNA sequence: TGTGCCAGCAGCTCAGCGGGGGGGCTGTACGAGCAGTACTTC.

The chain uses TRBV28 and TRBJ2-5, with D perhaps TRBD2 (6 bases). Germline loops: CDR1 MDHEN, CDR2 SYDVKM. Between the trimmed V and J ends, which lost 5 bases and 5 bases, there was a span of 18 bases. The CDR3 consists of 15 residues. CDR3 bases: TGTGCCAGCAGTCCCCTGGAGGGAGGAGGTGAGACCCAGTACTTC. It yields the protein CASSPLEGGGETQYF.

This clonotype came up many times. The V gene is TRBV9, the J gene TRBJ2-2; D gene unclear. CDR1 is SGDLS, CDR2 YYNGEE, per germline. The CDR3 totals 14 residues. Deletions cut 1 base from V and 1 base from J, with 5 bases between. DNA of the CDR3: TGTGCCAGCAGCGTAACAAGGAACACCGGGGAGCTGTTTTTT. Translation: CASSVTRNTGELFF.

The rearrangement uses TRBV19 and TRBJ1-5, with a tentative D call TRBD1 (5 bases). The CDR3 length is 15 residues. Between the trimmed V and J ends, which lost 5 bases and 0 bases, there was a span of 11 bases. CDR1 and CDR2 (germline): LNHDA, SQIVND (reference sequence). The CDR3 coding sequence is TGTGCCAGTAGTTCACGGGACGGTAGCAATCAGCCCCAGCATTTT. Translating it yields CASSSRDGSNQPQHF.

This clonotype was picked up a small number of times. This chain links TRBV4-3 with TRBJ1-1, with a possible D match to TRBD1 (5 bases). Per the germline V gene, CDR1 is LGHNA and CDR2 is YSLEER. V gave up 1 base and J gave up 4 bases, with 25 bases separating them. The CDR3 sequence is 19 residues long. CDR3 sequence (DNA): TGCGCCAGCAGCCAAGGGGGGTACTGGGGCGGGGCGAGTGGCACTGAAGCTTTCTTT. Protein product: CASSQGGYWGGASGTEAFF.

This clonotype showed up many times. The chain couples TRBV4-1 to TRBJ2-3; D remains ambiguous. Per the germline V gene, CDR1 is MGHRA and CDR2 is YSYEKL. The CDR3 runs 13 residues. Trimming took 1 base from V and 6 from J, leaving 8 bases between them. CDR3: CASSQALVDTQYF. The CDR3 DNA is TGCGCCAGCAGCCAAGCCCTCGTGGATACGCAGTATTTT.